Presented here are 5 T cell receptor beta chains from one specimen sequenced in a study of CD8 T cells in ankylosing spondylitis. TCRdb recomputed calls from the 5' RACE reads with MiXCR, one row per CDR3 protein. In the table there are around 120,000 distinct CDR3 sequences, roughly an eighth of which are singletons. Source material: blood, either unsorted or a sorted T cell fraction (not recorded which). The receptors come from a female donor with ankylosing spondylitis or in good health (not recorded which).

This clonotype came up many times. J is TRBJ1-2 and V is TRBV20-1; D possibly corresponds to TRBD1 (6 bases). V was cut by 5 bases and J by 8 bases, with 18 bases left in between. Germline-derived CDR1 and CDR2 are DFQATT and SNEGSKA (reference sequence). This CDR3 is built from 13 residues. CDR3 in DNA: TGCAGTGCTTCATACCCAGGGGAGAGCGGCTACACCTTC. Residues: CSASYPGESGYTF.

This clonotype was counted only a few times. The chain links TRBV7-2 to TRBJ2-3; no clear D gene. Germline values: CDR1 SGHTA, CDR2 FQGNSA. Deletions cut 3 bases from V and 1 base from J, with 8 bases between. CDR3 length: 14 residues. The CDR3 here is CASSLWGGTDTQYF. The CDR3 DNA follows: TGTGCCAGCAGCTTGTGGGGTGGCACAGATACGCAGTATTTT.

V gene TRBV6-5 combines with J gene TRBJ2-7, with 10 bases identical to TRBD2. CDR3 size: 16 residues. Germline V gene lookup returns CDR1 MNHEY and CDR2 SVGAGI. The junction had 8 bases not matched to a gene; V was cut back by 0 bases and J by 6 bases. The CDR3 bases are TGTGCCAGCAGTTACTCGTCTAGCGGGAGTTATAGCGAGCAGTACTTC. This encodes CASSYSSSGSYSEQYF.

This chain links TRBV5-1 with TRBJ2-1, with a tentative D call TRBD2 (5 bases). Trimming shortened V by 7 bases and J by 9 bases, and 20 bases separated the two germline ends. The CDR3 consists of 14 residues. Germline V lookup: CDR1 SGHRS, CDR2 YFSETQ. The DNA for the CDR3 is TGCGCCAGCGGCGGAGTACCCTCTACTAGTGAGCAGTTCTTC. Its protein product is CASGGVPSTSEQFF.

This chain joins TRBV4-1 and TRBJ1-1, with TRBD1 as a possible D gene (5 bases). The germline V gene encodes CDR1 MGHRA and CDR2 YSYEKL. CDR3 length equals 14 residues. V shed 0 bases and J shed 5 bases, with 10 bases lying between them. The CDR3 DNA is TGCGCCAGCAGCCAAGACAGGGATAGGACTGAAGCTTTCTTT. Amino acid sequence: CASSQDRDRTEAFF.